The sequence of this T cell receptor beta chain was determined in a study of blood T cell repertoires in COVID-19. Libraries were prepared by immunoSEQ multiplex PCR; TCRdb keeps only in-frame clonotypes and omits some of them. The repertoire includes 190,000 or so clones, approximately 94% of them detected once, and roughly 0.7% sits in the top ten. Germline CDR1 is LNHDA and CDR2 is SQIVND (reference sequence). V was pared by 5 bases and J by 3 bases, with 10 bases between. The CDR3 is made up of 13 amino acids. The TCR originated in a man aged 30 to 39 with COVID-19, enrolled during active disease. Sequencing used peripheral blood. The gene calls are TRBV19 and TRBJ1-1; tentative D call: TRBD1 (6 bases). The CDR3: CASSVKGDTEAFF. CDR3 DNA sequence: TGTGCCAGTAGTGTCAAGGGGGACACTGAAGCTTTCTTT.